What follows are 23 T cell receptor beta chains derived from one specimen sequenced in a study of T cell responses to AZD1222 COVID-19 vaccine. The data were produced by immunoSEQ multiplex PCR, yet TCRdb's version contains in-frame clones alone and is incomplete. The sample holds under 200,000 clones, around nine tenths seen once. Sequencing was performed on peripheral blood, taken on day 0 of AZD1222 vaccination. These receptors were obtained from an adult in good health.

J is TRBJ2-1 and V is TRBV29-1; 11 nucleotides line up with TRBD1. The V and J ends lost 6 bases and 3 bases, in that order; junction bases with no gene match: 4. The CDR3 has 14 amino acids. CDR1 is SQVTM, CDR2 ANQGSEA, per germline. The CDR3, as DNA: TGCAGCGTCGGGGGGACAGGGGGCTACAATGAGCAGTTCTTC. This sequence encodes CSVGGTGGYNEQFF.

This rearrangement joins TRBV5-4 to TRBJ1-1; 7 bases match TRBD1. Germline-derived CDR1 and CDR2 are SGHNT and YYREEE (reference sequence). Germline trimming cut 4 bases from V and 0 bases from J; bases unmatched to any gene: 6. This CDR3 is 15 amino acids long. The CDR3, as DNA: TGTGCCAGCAGCAAAACCGGGACAGTGAACACTGAAGCTTTCTTT. It specifies CASSKTGTVNTEAFF.

V gene TRBV5-1 combines with J gene TRBJ2-7; D not resolved. Trimming cost V 3 bases and J 2 bases, with 12 bases left between them. The CDR3 covers 14 residues. The germline V gene encodes CDR1 SGHRS and CDR2 YFSETQ. CDR3 loop: CASSSTPDAYEQYF. As DNA, the CDR3 is TGCGCCAGCAGCTCGACCCCGGACGCCTACGAGCAGTACTTC. Complete variable domain (other parts from reference TRBV5-1 and TRBJ2-7): KAGVTQTPRYLIKTRGQQVTLSCSPISGHRSVSWYQQTPGQGLQFLFEYFSETQRNKGNFPGRFSGRQFSNSRSEMNVSTLELGDSALYLCASSSTPDAYEQYFGPGTRLTVT.

The chain has TRBV6-1 and TRBJ1-2, with no clear D. This CDR3 region has 12 residues. Germline values: CDR1 MNHNS, CDR2 SASEGT. The V end was cut by 2 bases, the J end by 6 bases, with 7 bases between. The CDR3 nucleotides are TGTGCCAGCAGTGAATATGTCGATGGCTACACCTTC. This codes for CASSEYVDGYTF.

This clone appeared a single time. This rearrangement joins TRBV4-1 to TRBJ2-5; 7 nucleotides align to TRBD2. This CDR3 has 17 amino acids. V was clipped by 0 bases and J by 2 bases; unmatched bases: 9. The germline V gene has CDR1 MGHRA and CDR2 YSYEKL. The CDR3: CASSQDPNGLVQETQYF. The CDR3 DNA reads as TGCGCCAGCAGCCAAGACCCCAATGGACTAGTTCAAGAGACCCAGTACTTC.

The chain joins TRBV2 to TRBJ2-2; D gene ambiguous. Germline loops: CDR1 SNHLY, CDR2 FYNNEI. V shed 3 bases and J shed 1 base, with 9 bases lying between them. CDR3 length: 15 residues. The CDR3 sequence: CASSDIGQNTGELFF. The CDR3 DNA sequence: TGTGCCAGCAGTGATATAGGGCAGAACACCGGGGAGCTGTTTTTT.

Here the CDR3 DNA reads TGTGCCAGCAGCCATAATCCACTGACAGGCCGTAATGAGCAGTTCTTC. It encodes CASSHNPLTGRNEQFF. V and J are TRBV11-2 and TRBJ2-1, with D possibly TRBD1 on 6 matching bases. CDR1 is SGHAT, CDR2 FQNNGV, per germline. The CDR3 runs to 16 residues. Deletions cut 5 bases from V and 7 bases from J, with 21 bases between. The variable domain in full, with the rest retrieved from reference TRBV11-2 and TRBJ2-1, is EAGVAQSPRYKIIEKRQSVAFWCNPISGHATLYWYQQILGQGPKLLIQFQNNGVVDDSQLPKDRFSAERLKGVDSTLKIQPAKLEDSAVYLCASSHNPLTGRNEQFFGPGTRLTVL.

The rearrangement joins TRBV28 to TRBJ2-7, with D uncertain. The CDR3 loop spans 10 amino acids. V lost 7 bases and J lost 5, with 6 bases in between. Germline loops: CDR1 MDHEN, CDR2 SYDVKM. CDR3 residues: CASNGNEQYF. Here the CDR3 DNA reads TGTGCCAGCAATGGAAACGAGCAGTACTTC.

V and J are TRBV6-5 and TRBJ1-1; D remains ambiguous. This CDR3 is built from 13 residues. Germline assignment: CDR1 MNHEY and CDR2 SVGAGI. Trimming pared 7 bases from V and 4 bases from J, leaving 13 bases between. The CDR3 sequence: CASNSGQSTEAFF. The CDR3 DNA reads as TGTGCCAGCAATTCGGGTCAGAGCACTGAAGCTTTCTTT.

The chain has TRBV7-2 and TRBJ1-4; D might be TRBD1 (5 bases). Germline CDR1 and CDR2: SGHTA and FQGNSA. Trimming took off 5 bases at V and 8 bases at J, with 15 bases between the two ends. The CDR3 totals 14 residues. Written as DNA, the CDR3 is TGTGCCAGCAGCCCCCGGGTAGGGGAGGAAAAACTGTTTTTT. Its translation is CASSPRVGEEKLFF.

This chain uses TRBV5-1 with TRBJ2-5; TRBD1 agrees at 7 bases. From germline, CDR1 is SGHRS and CDR2 YFSETQ. The CDR3 runs to 16 residues. With 0 bases clipped from V and 6 bases from J, the junction kept 11 bases outside the gene matches. The CDR3 loop is CASSLEPLGGVQTQYF. CDR3 coding DNA: TGCGCCAGCAGCTTGGAGCCCCTAGGGGGCGTGCAGACCCAGTACTTC.

The chain recombines TRBV6-2 or TRBV6-3 with TRBJ1-1; D unclear. This CDR3 has 14 amino acids. V was trimmed by 4 bases and J by 1 base, leaving 10 bases between them. CDR1 MNHEY and CDR2 SVGEGT come from the germline V gene. CDR3 bases: TGTGCCAGCAGTTCCCAAGGTTGGAACACTGAAGCTTTCTTT. Its protein is CASSSQGWNTEAFF.

This chain uses TRBV4-1 with TRBJ1-2, with no clear D. The CDR3 length is 16 residues. The germline V gene has CDR1 MGHRA and CDR2 YSYEKL. Trimming cost V 1 base and J 6 bases, with 18 bases left between them. CDR3 residues: CASSQGTGPLVHGYTF. The CDR3 DNA sequence: TGCGCCAGCAGCCAAGGCACCGGGCCACTCGTTCATGGCTACACCTTC.

The rearrangement uses TRBV7-2 and TRBJ1-3, with unresolved D. The ends were cut back, 5 bases at V and 0 bases at J, with 11 bases in the middle. The CDR3 runs to 15 residues. Germline CDR1 SGHTA, CDR2 FQGNSA. CDR3 sequence (DNA): TGTGCCAGCAGCCCCGACACGAGCTCTGGAAACACCATATATTTT. It is translated as CASSPDTSSGNTIYF.

The rearrangement joins TRBV7-6 to TRBJ2-7, with unresolved D. The V end was cut by 4 bases, the J end by 7 bases, with 17 bases between. Germline CDR1 SGHVS, CDR2 FNYEAQ. CDR3 length equals 14 residues. DNA of the CDR3: TGTGCCAGCAGCTCATTCCGGGCCCCTGGTGAGCAGTACTTC. Its translation: CASSSFRAPGEQYF.

The rearrangement joins TRBV27 to TRBJ2-2; D may be TRBD1 (6 bases). The V end lost 6 bases, the J end lost 4 bases, and 15 bases lay between the germline ends. Germline V lookup: CDR1 MNHEY, CDR2 SMNVEV (reference sequence). CDR3 size: 15 residues. This CDR3 reads CASRPPGAGTGELFF. For the CDR3, the DNA is TGTGCCAGCAGACCCCCAGGGGCGGGCACCGGGGAGCTGTTTTTT.

V gene TRBV30 combines with J gene TRBJ1-5; D is undetermined. This CDR3 has 14 residues. Germline-derived CDR1 and CDR2 are GTSNPN and SVGIG (reference sequence). V was pared by 7 bases and J by 7 bases, with 20 bases between. Here the CDR3 DNA reads TGTGCCTACCAAAACCCGGGCGGCCAGCAGCCCCAGCATTTT. Translated, it gives CAYQNPGGQQPQHF.

This chain connects TRBV6-5 to TRBJ1-1; the match to TRBD1 covers 7 bases. The germline gives CDR1 MNHEY, CDR2 SVGAGI. J gave up 4 bases and V 4 bases, and 9 bases lay outside the gene matches. The CDR3 extends over 15 amino acids. CDR3 sequence: CASSSGAAGGTEAFF. CDR3 DNA: TGTGCCAGCAGTTCGGGGGCGGCAGGGGGCACTGAAGCTTTCTTT.

This clone was detected once. The chain uses TRBV3-1 (or the pseudogene TRBV3-2) and TRBJ2-5; D is unresolved. Per the germline V gene, CDR1 is LGHDT and CDR2 is YNNKEL (reference sequence). V was cut by 0 bases and J by 5 bases, with 16 bases left in between. There are 16 residues in the CDR3. The CDR3 region is CASSQEVMANGETQYF. The CDR3 nucleotides are TGTGCCAGCAGCCAAGAAGTTATGGCTAACGGGGAGACCCAGTACTTC.

This chain connects TRBV7-2 to TRBJ2-7; a possible D gene is TRBD1 (6 bases). The germline V and J ends were trimmed by 5 bases and 2 bases, with 16 bases remaining between them. CDR3 length: 15 residues. Per the germline V gene, CDR1 is SGHTA and CDR2 is FQGNSA. The CDR3 DNA sequence: TGTGCCAGCAGCCTAACGCAGGGGCTAACCTACGAGCAGTACTTC. This sequence encodes CASSLTQGLTYEQYF. The full variable domain, completed using reference TRBV7-2 and TRBJ2-7, is GAGVSQSPSNKVTEKGKDVELRCDPISGHTALYWYRQSLGQGLEFLIYFQGNSAPDKSGLPSDRFSAERTGGSVSTLTIQRTQQEDSAVYLCASSLTQGLTYEQYFGPGTRLTVT.

The chain links TRBV11-2 to TRBJ2-1; 13 bases are shared with TRBD2. Looked up from germline, CDR1 is SGHAT and CDR2 is FQNNGV. The ends lost 5 bases at V and 4 bases at J; junction bases unmatched: 2. This CDR3 contains 15 residues. The CDR3 DNA reads TGTGCCAGCAGCCGACTAGCGGGAGGTTACAATGAGCAGTTCTTC. This translates into CASSRLAGGYNEQFF.

The chain uses TRBV7-3 and TRBJ1-4, with 8 bases aligning to TRBD1. Germline values: CDR1 SGHTA, CDR2 FQGTGA. Trimming at V came to 0 bases and at J to 5 bases, leaving 11 bases not matched to a gene. The CDR3 sequence is 18 residues long. CDR3: CASSLTRWGQVWNEKLFF. CDR3 nucleotides: TGTGCCAGCAGCTTAACACGTTGGGGACAGGTCTGGAATGAAAAACTGTTTTTT.

This clone was recorded once. V and J are TRBV2 and TRBJ2-3; 7 bases agree with TRBD1. Trimming at V came to 7 bases and at J to 6 bases, leaving 7 bases not matched to a gene. Germline CDR1 is SNHLY and CDR2 is FYNNEI. The CDR3 has 13 residues. CDR3 residues: CASTLDRVDTQYF. Here the CDR3 DNA reads TGTGCCAGCACCCTAGACAGGGTGGATACGCAGTATTTT.